These T cell receptor beta chains were read from a single sample in a study of blood T cells in healthy people across ages. One entry per CDR3 protein, called by TCRdb with MiXCR from the 5' RACE reads. This table holds 1,800,000 or so distinct CDR3 sequences, 30% to 40% found once. Sequencing used blood. The origin of the receptors is a human donor in good health. Each CDR3 is given with its conserved first and last residue. D genes are given only for firm matches. Clone size is stated in some rows and not others, as once, few, many or a class when expanded.

j_call clone_size v_call d_call cdr3_nt cdr3_aa
TRBJ2-1 . TRBV28 TRBD2 TGTGCCAGCAGTTCACCTAGCGGGGGGGGCAATGAGCAGTTCTTC CASSSPSGGGNEQFF
TRBJ2-6 once TRBV30 . TGTGCCTGGCAGGGGTCCTCTGGGGCCAACGTCCTGACTTTC CAWQGSSGANVLTF
TRBJ2-2 . TRBV4-2 . TGTGCCAGCAGCCAAGCTGAAGCTGGGGCCGGGGAGCTGTTTTTT CASSQAEAGAGELFF
TRBJ1-1 few TRBV18 . TGTGCCAGCTCACCACCGGTACCTGAAGCTTTCTTT CASSPPVPEAFF
TRBJ2-2 . TRBV12-3/TRBV12-4 . TGTGCCAGCGGTCAAAGTAGGGTCTACACCGGGGAGCTGTTTTTT CASGQSRVYTGELFF
TRBJ2-1 . TRBV20-1 TRBD2 TGCAGTGCTAGAGACGGGGGAGGGTCCTACAATGAGCAGTTCTTC CSARDGGGSYNEQFF
TRBJ1-3 few TRBV4-2 . TGTGCCAGCAGCCACCAAGAGAGTTCTGGAAACACCATATATTTT CASSHQESSGNTIYF
TRBJ1-6 few TRBV5-1 TRBD1 TGCGCCAGCAGCTTGGAAGGCACCACAGGGGTTAATTCACCCCTCCACTTT CASSLEGTTGVNSPLHF
TRBJ2-7 . TRBV6-1 . TGTGCCAGCAGTTCCAAGGGACCCCGGGAGCAGTACTTC CASSSKGPREQYF
TRBJ1-2 few TRBV4-3 . TGCGCCAGCAGCCTGGATCTGCGGGGGAACTATGGCTACACCTTC CASSLDLRGNYGYTF
TRBJ1-5 . TRBV6-1 TRBD1 TGTGCCAGCAGTACCAATGCCGGGACAGGGTCACAGCCCCAGCATTTT CASSTNAGTGSQPQHF
TRBJ2-1 . TRBV5-1 . TGCGCCAGCAGCTTCTCAGGGGCTCATCACAATGAGCAGTTCTTC CASSFSGAHHNEQFF
TRBJ2-4 . TRBV7-2 . TGTGCCAGCAGCCCCGTTGGTCGAAACATTCAGTACTTC CASSPVGRNIQYF
TRBJ2-7 . TRBV20-1 . TGCAGTGGTACAGGGCTTAACTACGAGCAGTACTTC CSGTGLNYEQYF
TRBJ2-7 few TRBV29-1 . TGCAGCGCAAGACAGGCGAACTACGAGCAGTACTTC CSARQANYEQYF
TRBJ2-3 many TRBV4-1 . TGCGCCAGCAGCCAAGAAGGCACTGAAGGAGATACGCAGTATTTT CASSQEGTEGDTQYF
TRBJ1-1 once TRBV6-6 . TGTGCCAGCAGTTACTCGAGGTCTCGAACTGAAGCTTTCTTT CASSYSRSRTEAFF
TRBJ2-2 few TRBV7-2 . TGTGCCAGCAGACCGACTTCCACCGGGGAGCTGTTTTTT CASRPTSTGELFF
TRBJ1-2 . TRBV5-1 TRBD1 TGCGCCAGCAGCAACGAACCCTCAAGGGGGCCTTTTAACTATGGCTACACCTTC CASSNEPSRGPFNYGYTF
TRBJ2-5 many TRBV6-2/TRBV6-3 . TGTGCCAGCAGTTACGGGGCGGCTCACGAGACCCAGTACTTC CASSYGAAHETQYF
TRBJ2-7 . TRBV11-2 . TGTGCCAGCAGCTACGGGACCGAGTCCTACGAGCAGTACTTC CASSYGTESYEQYF
TRBJ1-2 . TRBV29-1 TRBD1 TGCAGCGTTGAAGTTTTCACAGGGGAAGTCTATGGCTACACCTTC CSVEVFTGEVYGYTF
TRBJ2-1 . TRBV4-3 TRBD2 TGCGCCAGCACCACGGGACTAGCGGGAAATGAGCAGTTCTTC CASTTGLAGNEQFF
TRBJ1-1 few TRBV5-1 . TGCGCCAGCAGCTTGGCCGCGGGAAGTGCTGAAGCTTTCTTT CASSLAAGSAEAFF
TRBJ2-7 . TRBV4-1 TRBD2 TGCGCCAGCAGCCAGACTAGCATTCAAGGCGAGCAGTACTTC CASSQTSIQGEQYF
TRBJ1-2 . TRBV26 . TGTGCCAGCAGTGCAGGGGGAAGCTATGGCTACACCTTC CASSAGGSYGYTF
TRBJ1-1 . TRBV12-3/TRBV12-4 . TGTGCCAGCAGACAACCTATGAACACTGAAGCTTTCTTT CASRQPMNTEAFF
TRBJ2-2 . TRBV11-2 . TGTGCCAGCAGCTTGGCATGGGACTTGAACACCGGGGAGCTGTTTTTT CASSLAWDLNTGELFF
TRBJ2-3 . TRBV7-9 TRBD2 TGTGCCAGCAGCCCCATAGCGGGGGCGCGCACAGATACGCAGTATTTT CASSPIAGARTDTQYF
TRBJ2-1 . TRBV6-2/TRBV6-3 . TGTGCCAGCAGCAGATCCGAGGGGGGGGCCTACAATGAGCAGTTCTTC CASSRSEGGAYNEQFF
TRBJ2-3 . TRBV7-9 TRBD2 TGTGCCAGCAGCTTCGGACTAGCGGGGATAGATACGCAGTATTTT CASSFGLAGIDTQYF
TRBJ2-1 few TRBV5-1 TRBD2 TGCGCCAGCAGCTTGGCGGCTAGCGGGGTTAGCTCCTACAATGAGCAGTTCTTC CASSLAASGVSSYNEQFF
TRBJ1-2 . TRBV24-1 . TGTGCCACCAGTGATCCCGACGCGGGACTTCTGAATGGCTACACCTTC CATSDPDAGLLNGYTF
TRBJ2-5 . TRBV7-9 . TGTGCCAGCAGCTTAGCTGAGAGGGCGGAGACCCAGTACTTC CASSLAERAETQYF
TRBJ2-1 . TRBV5-1 . TGCGCCAGCAGCTTGGCCGAGGGGCGCAGGAATGAGCAGTTCTTC CASSLAEGRRNEQFF
TRBJ1-6 . TRBV5-6 . TGTGCCAGCAGCTTGTCCGGCAGGGTCGCGGTGGGGGTTAATTCACCCCTCCACTTT CASSLSGRVAVGVNSPLHF
TRBJ2-4 . TRBV7-9 TRBD1 TGTGCCAGCAGTTGGGACAGGGGGCTTTTTCGTGAGCAGTACTTC CASSWDRGLFREQYF
TRBJ2-3 few TRBV7-2 . TGTGCCAGCAGCCGAATCGCAGGAGGAGAATTCCCAGATACGCAGTATTTT CASSRIAGGEFPDTQYF
TRBJ2-1 . TRBV2 TRBD2 TGTGCCAGCAGTACTAGCGCGGCTGCCAATGAGCAGTTCTTC CASSTSAAANEQFF
TRBJ1-1 . TRBV6-6 . TGTGCCAGCAGTTACGGACGGCTTGAGGTGAACACTGAAGCTTTCTTT CASSYGRLEVNTEAFF
TRBJ2-5 few TRBV4-1 . TGCGCCAGCAGCCAAGATTGGAGTCTACCCCAAGAGACCCAGTACTTC CASSQDWSLPQETQYF
TRBJ1-2 few TRBV6-1 TRBD1 TGTGCCACCCTGAAGGACTACGCGGGACAGCCTAACTATGGCTACACCTTC CATLKDYAGQPNYGYTF
TRBJ1-5 many TRBV7-6 . TGTGCCAGCAGCTTAGAAAGGGGATTCAATCAGCCCCAGCATTTT CASSLERGFNQPQHF
TRBJ2-3 . TRBV15 . TGTGCCACCAGCAGTGGCGCAGGCAGTAGCACAGATACGCAGTATTTT CATSSGAGSSTDTQYF
TRBJ1-5 few TRBV20-1 TRBD1 TGCAGTGCTAGAGATAATTATGAGGACAGGGGGCAGGATAGCAATCAGCCCCAGCATTTT CSARDNYEDRGQDSNQPQHF
TRBJ2-3 . TRBV5-4 . TGTGCCAGCAGCTTGGTGAAAGTCACAGATACGCAGTATTTT CASSLVKVTDTQYF
TRBJ2-6 . TRBV7-2 . TGTGGCAGCAGCTTATCCTTCGGACAGAACTCTGGGGCCAACGTCCTGACTTTC CGSSLSFGQNSGANVLTF
TRBJ1-5 . TRBV5-6 . TGTGCCAGCAGCTTGTTTTTTAGCAATCAGCCCCAGCATTTT CASSLFFSNQPQHF
TRBJ1-6 . TRBV7-8 TRBD1 TGTGCCAGCAGCTCCGCAGACAGGGGTTATAATTCACCCCTCCACTTT CASSSADRGYNSPLHF
TRBJ2-3 many TRBV7-2 . TGTGCCAGCAGCTTAGTATTTGGGTCAGATACGCAGTATTTT CASSLVFGSDTQYF
TRBJ2-5 once TRBV20-1 . TGCAGTGCGGCCTCAACAGGGTTAGGGGAGACCCAGTACTTC CSAASTGLGETQYF